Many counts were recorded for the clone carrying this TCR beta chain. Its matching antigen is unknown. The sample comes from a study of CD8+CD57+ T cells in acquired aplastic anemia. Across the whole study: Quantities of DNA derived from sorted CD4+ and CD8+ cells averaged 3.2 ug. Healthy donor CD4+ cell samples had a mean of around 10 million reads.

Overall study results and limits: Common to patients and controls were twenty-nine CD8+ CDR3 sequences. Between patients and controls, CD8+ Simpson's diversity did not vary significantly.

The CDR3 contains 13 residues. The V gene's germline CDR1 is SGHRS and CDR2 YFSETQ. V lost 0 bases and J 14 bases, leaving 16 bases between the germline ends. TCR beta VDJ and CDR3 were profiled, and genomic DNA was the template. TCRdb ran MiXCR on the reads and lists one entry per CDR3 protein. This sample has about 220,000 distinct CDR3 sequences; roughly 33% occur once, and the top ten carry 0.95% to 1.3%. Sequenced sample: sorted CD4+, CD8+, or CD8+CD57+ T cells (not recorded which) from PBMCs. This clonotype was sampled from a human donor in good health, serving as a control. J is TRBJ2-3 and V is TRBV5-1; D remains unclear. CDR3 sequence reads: CASSLVVRELWYF. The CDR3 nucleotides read TGCGCCAGCAGCTTGGTGGTTCGTGAGTTGTGGTATTTT.